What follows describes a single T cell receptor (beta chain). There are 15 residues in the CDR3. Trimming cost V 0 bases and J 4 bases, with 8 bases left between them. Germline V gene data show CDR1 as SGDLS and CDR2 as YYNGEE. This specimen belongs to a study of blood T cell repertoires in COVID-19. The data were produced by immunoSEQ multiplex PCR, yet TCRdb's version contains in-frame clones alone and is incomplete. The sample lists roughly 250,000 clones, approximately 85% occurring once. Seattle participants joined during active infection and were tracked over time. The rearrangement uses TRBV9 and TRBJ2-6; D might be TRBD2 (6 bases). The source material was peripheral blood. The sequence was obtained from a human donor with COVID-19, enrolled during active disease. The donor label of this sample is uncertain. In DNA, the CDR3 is TGTGCCAGCAGCGTAGAGGCGGGAGGGGCCAACGTCCTGACTTTC. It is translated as CASSVEAGGANVLTF. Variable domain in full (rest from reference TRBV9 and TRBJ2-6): DSGVTQTPKHLITATGQRVTLRCSPRSGDLSVYWYQQSLDQGLQFLIQYYNGEERAKGNILERFSAQQFPDLHSELNLSSLELGDSALYFCASSVEAGGANVLTFGAGSRLTVL.